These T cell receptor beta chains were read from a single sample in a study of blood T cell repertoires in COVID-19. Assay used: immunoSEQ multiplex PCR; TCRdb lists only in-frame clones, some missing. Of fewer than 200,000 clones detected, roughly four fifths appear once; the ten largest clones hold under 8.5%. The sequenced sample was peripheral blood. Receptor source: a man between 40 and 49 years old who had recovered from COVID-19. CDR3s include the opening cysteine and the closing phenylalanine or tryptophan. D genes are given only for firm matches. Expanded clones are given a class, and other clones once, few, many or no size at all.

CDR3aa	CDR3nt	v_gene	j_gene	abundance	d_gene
CASMKGLSTEAFF	TGTGCCAGCATGAAGGGGCTATCTACTGAAGCTTTCTTT	TRBV6-5	TRBJ1-1	NA	NA
CSASWSRGVYMNTEAFF	TGCAGTGCTAGTTGGAGTCGGGGGGTTTACATGAACACTGAAGCTTTCTTT	TRBV20-1	TRBJ1-1	NA	NA
CASTGLAKNIQYF	TGTGCCAGCACAGGCCTAGCCAAAAACATTCAGTACTTC	TRBV12-3/TRBV12-4	TRBJ2-4	many	NA
CSVDYPGQGDEQYF	TGCAGCGTTGATTACCCCGGACAGGGAGACGAGCAGTACTTC	TRBV29-1	TRBJ2-7	NA	TRBD1
CASSQVTIGSYNEQFF	TGCGCCAGCAGCCAAGTAACTATCGGGTCCTACAATGAGCAGTTCTTC	TRBV4-1	TRBJ2-1	NA	NA
CASSRRTGAYYGYTF	TGTGCCAGCAGCCGCCGTACAGGGGCCTACTATGGCTACACCTTC	TRBV3-1/TRBV3-2	TRBJ1-2	NA	TRBD1
CASSLSQGYYEQYF	TGTGCCAGCAGTTTATCGCAGGGCTACTACGAGCAGTACTTC	TRBV27	TRBJ2-7	NA	NA
CASSLWTDGNEQFF	TGTGCCAGCAGTTTGTGGACAGACGGCAATGAGCAGTTCTTC	TRBV27	TRBJ2-1	once	NA
CASSPRAGDDGELFF	TGTGCCAGCAGCCCCAGGGCGGGAGACGACGGGGAGCTGTTTTTT	TRBV9	TRBJ2-2	NA	TRBD2
CAGRRGGRNEQFF	TGTGCCGGCAGGCGGGGGGGTAGGAATGAGCAGTTCTTC	TRBV30	TRBJ2-1	NA	TRBD2
CASSLVGLAGVTGELFF	TGTGCCAGCAGCTTAGTCGGACTAGCGGGGGTCACCGGGGAGCTGTTTTTT	TRBV11-2	TRBJ2-2	NA	TRBD2
CASSLAGALNNEQFF	TGTGCCAGCAGCTTAGCGGGAGCCTTGAACAATGAGCAGTTCTTC	TRBV5-4	TRBJ2-1	NA	TRBD2
CASSQRPGRDEQFF	TGTGCCAGCAGCCAGAGACCAGGGCGAGATGAGCAGTTCTTC	TRBV7-2	TRBJ2-1	once	NA
CASSISRGLVNTEAFF	TGTGCCAGTAGTATCAGCAGGGGGCTAGTGAACACTGAAGCTTTCTTT	TRBV19	TRBJ1-1	NA	TRBD1
CASSSTPGQGNSPLHF	TGTGCCAGTAGTAGTACCCCGGGACAGGGAAATTCACCCCTCCACTTT	TRBV19	TRBJ1-6	NA	TRBD1
CASSQEAGVFETQYF	TGTGCCAGCAGCCAAGAAGCGGGAGTTTTCGAGACCCAGTACTTC	TRBV3-1/TRBV3-2	TRBJ2-5	NA	TRBD2
CASSSRDRDTYEQYF	TGTGCCAGCAGCTCCCGGGACAGGGATACTTACGAGCAGTACTTC	TRBV11-3	TRBJ2-7	NA	TRBD1
CASSQDRGGVYEQYF	TGCGCCAGCAGCCAAGATCGGGGAGGGGTCTACGAGCAGTACTTC	TRBV4-3	TRBJ2-7	NA	TRBD2
CASGLGGGSNQPQHF	TGTGCTAGTGGTTTGGGAGGGGGTAGCAATCAGCCCCAGCATTTT	TRBV12-5	TRBJ1-5	NA	NA
CARLRVGYEQYF	TGTGCCAGATTGAGGGTCGGATATGAGCAGTACTTC	TRBV21-1	TRBJ2-7	NA	NA
CASSPSLGHQPQHF	TGCGCCAGCAGCCCTTCCTTGGGGCATCAGCCCCAGCATTTT	TRBV4-3	TRBJ1-5	NA	NA
CASSQADRVYEQYF	TGTGCCAGCAGCCAAGCGGACAGAGTCTACGAGCAGTACTTC	TRBV6-2/TRBV6-3	TRBJ2-7	once	NA
CASSYGGTGANVLTF	TGTGCCAGCAGTTACGGGGGGACTGGGGCCAACGTCCTGACTTTC	TRBV6-2/TRBV6-3	TRBJ2-6	NA	NA
CASSRLAGDINEQFF	TGTGCCAGCAGCCGACTAGCGGGGGATATAAATGAGCAGTTCTTC	TRBV5-6	TRBJ2-1	NA	TRBD2
CASSAGKDTQYF	TGTGCCAGCAGCGCAGGGAAAGATACGCAGTATTTT	TRBV11-3	TRBJ2-3	NA	NA
CASSPTGGATEQYF	TGTGCCAGCTCACCGACAGGGGGCGCGACTGAGCAGTACTTC	TRBV18	TRBJ2-7	NA	TRBD1
CASSLVTGDPTANYGYTF	TGTGCCAGCAGCTTAGTAACAGGGGACCCGACAGCTAACTATGGCTACACCTTC	TRBV7-6	TRBJ1-2	NA	TRBD1
CASTWEQGGYNSPLHF	TGTGCCAGCACCTGGGAGCAGGGGGGCTATAATTCACCCCTCCACTTT	TRBV5-5	TRBJ1-6	NA	TRBD1
CASRISGRGYTDTQYF	TGTGCCAGCAGAATTAGCGGGAGGGGATACACAGATACGCAGTATTTT	TRBV7-2	TRBJ2-3	NA	TRBD2
CASSPKGGETQYF	TGTGCCAGCAGCCCTAAAGGAGGGGAGACCCAGTACTTC	TRBV7-3	TRBJ2-5	NA	NA
CASSQGGASTDTQYF	TGTGCCAGCAGCCAAGGGGGCGCCAGCACAGATACGCAGTATTTT	TRBV7-2	TRBJ2-3	NA	TRBD1
CASSRVRNRPIEQYF	TGTGCCAGCAGCAGAGTCCGTAACAGGCCGATCGAGCAGTACTTC	TRBV12-1	TRBJ2-7	NA	NA
CASSSETGEVAFF	TGTGCCAGCAGCTCAGAGACAGGGGAAGTAGCTTTCTTT	TRBV11-3	TRBJ1-1	NA	TRBD1
CASTPGVTEAFF	TGTGCCAGCACCCCGGGAGTCACTGAAGCTTTCTTT	TRBV6-6	TRBJ1-1	once	NA
CASSLIEGYEQYF	TGTGCCAGCAGCTTAATCGAGGGTTACGAGCAGTACTTC	TRBV7-2	TRBJ2-7	once	NA
CASSPHASSGKGEQFF	TGTGCCAGCAGCCCACATGCTTCTAGCGGGAAGGGTGAGCAGTTCTTC	TRBV7-9	TRBJ2-1	NA	TRBD2
CASSNERTEAFF	TGTGCCAGTAGTAACGAGAGGACTGAAGCTTTCTTT	TRBV19	TRBJ1-1	NA	NA
CATSDHVPANRGLAGMNEQFF	TGTGCCACCAGTGATCACGTCCCCGCGAACAGGGGACTAGCGGGAATGAATGAGCAGTTCTTC	TRBV24-1	TRBJ2-1	NA	TRBD2
CASSSPPGQLFEQYF	TGTGCCAGCAGTAGTCCCCCGGGACAGTTGTTCGAGCAGTACTTC	TRBV6-2/TRBV6-3	TRBJ2-7	NA	TRBD1
CASSLGGLDEQYF	TGTGCCAGCAGCTTAGGGGGACTCGACGAGCAGTACTTC	TRBV9	TRBJ2-7	once	NA
CAWSRERNQPQHF	TGTGCCTGGAGTCGGGAGCGAAATCAGCCCCAGCATTTT	TRBV30	TRBJ1-5	NA	NA
CASSWTGHQQYF	TGTGCCAGCAGCTGGACAGGGCATCAGCAGTACTTC	TRBV7-9	TRBJ2-7	NA	TRBD1
CASSLEGAYEQYF	TGTGCCAGCAGCTTAGAAGGAGCTTACGAGCAGTACTTC	TRBV11-3	TRBJ2-7	once	NA
CASSQEGRGGVGGELFF	TGCGCCAGCAGCCAAGAGGGTCGCGGGGGGGTCGGCGGGGAGCTGTTTTTT	TRBV4-3	TRBJ2-2	NA	TRBD2
CSVNSGRAFEQFF	TGCAGCGTGAATAGCGGGAGGGCCTTTGAGCAGTTCTTC	TRBV29-1	TRBJ2-1	NA	TRBD2
CATSRDKVKGQETQYF	TGTGCCACCAGCAGAGATAAAGTTAAGGGGCAAGAGACCCAGTACTTC	TRBV15	TRBJ2-5	NA	NA
CATDDREDGEQFF	TGTGCCACCGACGACAGGGAGGATGGTGAGCAGTTCTTC	TRBV24-1	TRBJ2-1	NA	NA
CASRLAGSYEQYF	TGTGCCAGCAGGCTAGCGGGTTCCTACGAGCAGTACTTC	TRBV2	TRBJ2-7	NA	TRBD2
CASSLWQGTSGLPQHF	TGTGCCAGCAGCTTGTGGCAGGGTACCTCCGGGCTGCCCCAGCATTTT	TRBV5-6	TRBJ1-5	NA	NA
CATEGDNLGSYEQYF	TGTGCCACCGAGGGGGACAACCTTGGAAGCTACGAGCAGTACTTC	TRBV24-1	TRBJ2-7	NA	NA
CASSVDGVANYGYTF	TGTGCCAGCAGCGTAGACGGAGTAGCTAACTATGGCTACACCTTC	TRBV9	TRBJ1-2	NA	NA
CAWSVPGGRGDTQYF	TGTGCCTGGAGTGTACCGGGGGGGCGGGGAGATACGCAGTATTTT	TRBV30	TRBJ2-3	NA	TRBD2
CASSLAGTQETQYF	TGTGCCAGCAGCTTAGCCGGGACACAAGAGACCCAGTACTTC	TRBV7-9	TRBJ2-5	NA	NA
CASSFETRPLHF	TGTGCCAGCAGCTTTGAAACGCGCCCCCTCCACTTT	TRBV7-9	TRBJ1-6	NA	NA
CASSLGLALDTQYF	TGTGCCAGCAGCTTAGGACTAGCACTCGATACGCAGTATTTT	TRBV7-8	TRBJ2-3	once	TRBD2
CASSPGLAANNEQFF	TGTGCCAGCAGCCCGGGACTAGCGGCTAACAATGAGCAGTTCTTC	TRBV7-2	TRBJ2-1	NA	TRBD2
CASSQNYLTDTQYF	TGCGCCAGCAGCCAAAACTACCTGACAGATACGCAGTATTTT	TRBV4-3	TRBJ2-3	NA	NA
CASSLLAGGGTGELFF	TGTGCCAGCAGCTTACTAGCGGGAGGGGGGACCGGGGAGCTGTTTTTT	TRBV11-2	TRBJ2-2	NA	TRBD2
CASSVLSGQGLTEAFF	TGTGCCAGCAGCGTACTTTCGGGACAGGGTTTGACTGAAGCTTTCTTT	TRBV9	TRBJ1-1	NA	TRBD1
CASSPQYGGGFGYTF	TGTGCCAGCAGCCCCCAATACGGGGGGGGCTTTGGCTACACCTTC	TRBV9	TRBJ1-2	NA	NA